This T cell receptor beta chain came from a study of blood T cell repertoires in COVID-19. Original methodology: Using reference gene primer amplification, nucleated cell counts were estimated. Sequenced by immunoSEQ multiplex PCR; TCRdb stores in-frame clones only, minus some. V and J calls and clone size are those listed in that table; D and trimming were worked out from the DNA. The sample holds 85,000 to 100,000 clones, around 88% seen once. Per germline, CDR1 GTSNPN and CDR2 SVGIG (reference sequence). The CDR3 totals 12 residues. V shed 7 bases and J shed 1 base, with 10 bases lying between them.

The sample taken for sequencing was peripheral blood. This TCR derives from a man between 60 and 75 years old with acute or convalescent COVID-19. The genes are TRBV30 and TRBJ1-1, with D uncertain. CDR3 region: CALNPGNTEAFF. DNA of the CDR3: TGTGCCTTAAATCCGGGGAACACTGAAGCTTTCTTT.